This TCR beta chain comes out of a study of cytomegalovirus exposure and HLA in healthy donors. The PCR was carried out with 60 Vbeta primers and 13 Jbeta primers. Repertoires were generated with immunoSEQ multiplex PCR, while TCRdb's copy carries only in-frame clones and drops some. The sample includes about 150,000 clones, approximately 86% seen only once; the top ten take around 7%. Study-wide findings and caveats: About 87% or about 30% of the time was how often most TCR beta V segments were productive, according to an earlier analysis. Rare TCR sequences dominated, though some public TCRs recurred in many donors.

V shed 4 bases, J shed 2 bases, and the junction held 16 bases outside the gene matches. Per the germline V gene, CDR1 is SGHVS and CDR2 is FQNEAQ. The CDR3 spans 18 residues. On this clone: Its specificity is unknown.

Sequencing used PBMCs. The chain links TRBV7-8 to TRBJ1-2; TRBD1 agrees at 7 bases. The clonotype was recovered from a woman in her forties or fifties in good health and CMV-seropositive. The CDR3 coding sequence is TGTGCCAGCAGCTCATTCCTTTGGAGGACAGGATTCAACTATGGCTACACCTTC. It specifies CASSSFLWRTGFNYGYTF.